This TCR beta chain appears in the sequencing data of a study of blood T cell repertoires in COVID-19. Study in general: Researchers got acute and convalescent COVID-19 samples from the United States, Italy and Spain. T cells, B-cell-depleted T cells, or PBMCs provided the cDNA or gDNA that served as material.

CDR3 length equals 13 residues. Between the trimmed V and J ends, which lost 5 bases and 7 bases, there was a span of 13 bases. The germline gives CDR1 MGHRA, CDR2 YSYEKL. Authors' analysis steps: Reference gene primers were amplified, and this amplification served to estimate nucleated cell counts. Here immunoSEQ multiplex PCR was the method, and the copy in TCRdb shows in-frame clones only, minus some. V, J and clone size are those of that table, while D and trimming were read from the DNA. The sample has 240,000 or so clones; 87% are singletons. This clonotype was obtained from a man aged 60-69 years who had recovered from COVID-19. The genes are TRBV4-1 and TRBJ2-3; D gene ambiguous. Sequenced sample: peripheral blood. CDR3 DNA sequence: TGCGCCAGCAGCGTCTTTTCGCCTAATACGCAGTATTTT. It codes for CASSVFSPNTQYF.